This T cell receptor beta chain was observed in a study of vaccination effects on CD4 cells after COVID-19. The overall study: Participants received two doses of either the BNT162b2 or mRNA-1273 vaccine.

This clone was found once. The antigen is not known. Using viral peptide pools, the ViraFEST assay grew out antigen-specific CD4+ T cells prior to sequencing. Upon completion of 10 days in culture, CD4+ T cells were isolated. Nucleocapsid antibodies were negative in the vaccine recipients, who had never had SARS-CoV-2 infection. Half the medium was swapped for IL-2 medium on days 3 and 7. Assay: immunoSEQ multiplex PCR; the TCRdb copy retains only in-frame clones and omits some. Of tens of thousands of clones listed, roughly 76% are singletons. Germline lookup yields CDR1 SNHLY and CDR2 FYNNEI. Trimming cost V 6 bases and J 8 bases, with 16 bases left between them. The CDR3 covers 13 residues. Study-wide results and limits: There were few convalescent patients in the study and no early post-infection timepoints. Clones induced by infection and by vaccine showed marked clonal contraction late after vaccination.

The clonotype comes from a human donor who received a COVID-19 vaccine. This sample comprised CD4+ T cells from PBMCs cultured with SARS-CoV-2 spike peptides, obtained before COVID-19 vaccination. The rearrangement uses TRBV2 and TRBJ1-2; D remains ambiguous. The CDR3 spells CASSANGREGYTF. The CDR3 DNA follows: TGTGCCAGCAGCGCTAATGGACGGGAAGGCTACACCTTC.